The next 5 T cell receptor beta chains were all read from a single sample in a study of human T cells and chemical hapten exposure. TCRdb reanalysed the RACE reads using MiXCR and keeps one entry per CDR3 protein. Altogether about 40,000 distinct CDR3 sequences are present, 3.3% being singletons, with the ten largest covering approximately 7.1%. Sample time point: patch test 2, 6 weeks after DPC sensitization. Sample treatment: therapeutic diphenylcyclopropenone sensitization with weekly scalp DPC. The material sequenced was whole blood, taken in connection with sensitization to the hapten diphenylcyclopropenone (DPC). All receptors derive from a man in his forties or fifties with alopecia areata. Some clones in this sample may be carry-over from other donors' samples.

This clonotype was observed at least ten times. The chain recombines TRBV13 with TRBJ2-3; 12 bases align to TRBD2. Per germline, CDR1 PRHDT and CDR2 FYEKMQ (reference sequence). V lost 4 bases, J lost 1 base, and 3 bases stayed unmatched. CDR3 length: 16 amino acids. CDR3 nucleotide sequence: TGTGCCAGCAGCTACCGACTAGCGGGAGGCACAGATACGCAGTATTTT. The encoded protein is CASSYRLAGGTDTQYF.

This clonotype was counted ten times or more. The chain is built from TRBV6-1 and TRBJ1-1; D unclear. The CDR3 has 12 amino acids. Trimming shortened V by 11 bases and J by 4 bases, and 14 bases separated the two germline ends. Germline CDR1 is MNHNS and CDR2 is SASEGT. CDR3 nucleotide sequence: TGTGCCGGGTCCTATTCGGGCACTGAAGCTTTCTTT. This gives the protein CAGSYSGTEAFF.

This clonotype came up a few times. This chain links TRBV19 with TRBJ2-3; D perhaps matches TRBD1 (5 bases). The length of the CDR3 is 13 residues. Germline CDR1 LNHDA, CDR2 SQIVND (reference sequence). V was cut by 2 bases and J by 4 bases, with 7 bases left in between. The CDR3 nucleotides are TGTGCCAGTAGTATACAGGGCGCAGATACGCAGTATTTT. Encoded protein: CASSIQGADTQYF.

This clonotype has a handful of counts. The J gene is TRBJ2-5, the V gene TRBV25-1; the match to TRBD1 covers 9 bases. Germline V gives CDR1 MGHDK, CDR2 SYGVNS. The trim removed 5 bases at V and 4 bases at J, leaving 8 bases unmatched. CDR3 size: 15 residues. CDR3 bases: TGTGCCAGCAGTAGGACAGGGGCCCAGGGAGAGACCCAGTACTTC. Its translation is CASSRTGAQGETQYF. Together with reference TRBV25-1 and TRBJ2-5, the CDR3 gives the full variable domain: EADIYQTPRYLVIGTGKKITLECSQTMGHDKMYWYQQDPGMELHLIHYSYGVNSTEKGDLSSESTVSRIRTEHFPLTLESARPSHTSQYLCASSRTGAQGETQYFGPGTRLLVL.

In its sample, this clonotype was seen many times. V usage is TRBV20-1 and J usage is TRBJ1-3; 7 bases agree with TRBD1. The V gene end was trimmed by 6 bases and the J gene end by 3 bases; junction bases not matched to a gene: 8. This CDR3 region has 14 residues. Per the germline V gene, CDR1 is DFQATT and CDR2 is SNEGSKA (reference sequence). In DNA form, the CDR3 reads TGCAGTGCCCCGCCAGGGGGAAATGGAAACACCATATATTTT. This sequence encodes CSAPPGGNGNTIYF.